Included here is one TCR beta chain sequence, with context. Its antigen is unidentified. The sample comes from a study of T cells in Graves' hyperthyroidism and ophthalmopathy. Study-wide results and caveats: Ophthalmopathy could be told apart from stable hyperthyroidism with a 13 V-J model.

Deletions cut 3 bases from V and 5 bases from J, with 16 bases between. This CDR3 region has 14 residues. The germline V gene encodes CDR1 SQVTM and CDR2 ANQGSEA. RNA transcripts provided the source from which TCR beta CDR3 regions were amplified. The study used the HTBI primer set for a first-round RT-PCR of the TCR CDR3. MiXCR was run by TCRdb on the multiplex PCR reads, yielding one entry per CDR3 protein. The data contain approximately 370,000 distinct CDR3 sequences, 15% of them seen just once; the ten biggest clones take up approximately 32%. Diagnosis rested on symptoms, serum thyroxine and TRAb, thyroid ultrasound, and orbital computed tomography.

Sequences were obtained from blood. This clonotype originated in a woman under 40 with Graves' hyperthyroidism. This sequence joins TRBV29-1 and TRBJ1-1, with D possibly matching TRBD1 (6 bases). The CDR3 region is CSVDYGGRGTEAFF. DNA for the CDR3: TGCAGCGTTGATTACGGGGGGCGGGGGACTGAAGCTTTCTTT.